A selection of T cell receptor beta chains follows, all from one sample in a study of low-dose radiotherapy and immunotherapy resistance in tumors. TCRdb independently ran MiXCR on the reads; one entry per CDR3 protein. The table has around 80,000 distinct CDR3 sequences, around a sixth seen once. Here the sequenced sample was PBMCs, taken after low-dose radiotherapy plus immunotherapy. The receptors originated from a male donor with prostate cancer. The CDR3 runs from the conserved cysteine through the conserved F or W. The order of the fields is D gene, J gene, V gene, clone size, CDR3 length, CDR3 DNA, CDR3 protein. A D gene is named only where the DNA matches it firmly. Not all rows give a size; the values are once, few, many and, for expanded clones, a class.

D gene: TRBD2
J gene: TRBJ2-5
V gene: TRBV19
clone size: few
CDR3 length: 15
CDR3 DNA: TGTGCCAGTAGGGTTAGCGGGACCGTTGGAGAGACCCAGTACTTC
CDR3 protein: CASRVSGTVGETQYF

D gene: -
J gene: TRBJ2-7
V gene: TRBV28
clone size: many
CDR3 length: 13
CDR3 DNA: TGTGCCAGCGCCCTCGGGTTGGGCTACGAGCAGTACTTC
CDR3 protein: CASALGLGYEQYF

D gene: TRBD1
J gene: TRBJ2-7
V gene: TRBV29-1
clone size: many
CDR3 length: 12
CDR3 DNA: TGCAGCGTGGGGGACAGGGTCTACGAGCAGTACTTC
CDR3 protein: CSVGDRVYEQYF

D gene: TRBD2
J gene: TRBJ2-2
V gene: TRBV6-7
clone size: medium-sized
CDR3 length: 15
CDR3 DNA: TGTGCCAGCAGTCTAGCGGGAGGGAACACCGGGGAGCTGTTTTTT
CDR3 protein: CASSLAGGNTGELFF

D gene: -
J gene: TRBJ2-7
V gene: TRBV27
clone size: few
CDR3 length: 13
CDR3 DNA: TGTGCCAGCAGTACCCGGGACACCCTCGAGCAGTACTTC
CDR3 protein: CASSTRDTLEQYF

D gene: TRBD1
J gene: TRBJ1-2
V gene: TRBV5-1
clone size: -
CDR3 length: 14
CDR3 DNA: TGCGCCAGCAGCATGGGGGACAGGAGCTATGGCTACACCTTC
CDR3 protein: CASSMGDRSYGYTF

D gene: -
J gene: TRBJ2-3
V gene: TRBV10-3
clone size: many
CDR3 length: 13
CDR3 DNA: TGTGCCATGGGGGGCGGAGGGAAAAATACGCAGTATTTT
CDR3 protein: CAMGGGGKNTQYF

D gene: -
J gene: TRBJ1-2
V gene: TRBV7-2
clone size: many
CDR3 length: 14
CDR3 DNA: TGTGCCAGCAGCTTAGGTACCAGAAACTATGGCTACACCTTC
CDR3 protein: CASSLGTRNYGYTF

D gene: TRBD1
J gene: TRBJ1-1
V gene: TRBV28
clone size: many
CDR3 length: 16
CDR3 DNA: TGTGCCAGCAGTTTTTCCTGGACAGGGATGAGCACTGAAGCTTTCTTT
CDR3 protein: CASSFSWTGMSTEAFF

D gene: -
J gene: TRBJ1-2
V gene: TRBV19
clone size: many
CDR3 length: 14
CDR3 DNA: TGTGCCAGTAGATCAGGGGTGGCTTCCTATGGCTACACCTTC
CDR3 protein: CASRSGVASYGYTF

D gene: TRBD1
J gene: TRBJ2-7
V gene: TRBV28
clone size: many
CDR3 length: 15
CDR3 DNA: TGTGCCAGCAACAGAAGACAGGGGCTTCCTAGCGAGCAGTACTTC
CDR3 protein: CASNRRQGLPSEQYF